These 8 T cell receptor beta chains were sequenced from one sample in a study of T cell clonality in common variable immunodeficiency. Some clones are missing from TCRdb's copy, which holds only in-frame ones; the method was immunoSEQ multiplex PCR. Recorded here are 30,000 to 45,000 clones, none singletons. The sequenced sample was peripheral blood mononuclear cells. The receptors were gathered from a person between 18 and 75 years old in good health.

Many counts were recorded for this clone. Sequencing ends 3 residues short of the CDR3 end; the germline J gene provides the rest. The V call is TRBV11-2, the J call TRBJ1-6; D gene ambiguous. Deletions cut 4 bases from V and 10 bases from J, with 8 bases between. Germline V lookup: CDR1 SGHAT, CDR2 FQNNGV. The CDR3 totals 12 residues. CDR3 sequence: CASSSPFSPLHF. Partial CDR3 DNA: TGTGCCAGCAGCTCCCCTTTCTCACCC.

There are many counts of this clone. The read terminates 3 residues before the CDR3 end, so the remaining end is supplied by the germline J gene. The rearrangement uses TRBV6-1 and TRBJ2-2, with 8 bases lining up with TRBD2. V trimming: 4 bases; J trimming: 6 bases; junction bases outside the gene matches: 10. The CDR3 totals 16 residues. In germline, CDR1 is MNHNS, CDR2 SASEGT. The sequenced CDR3 bases are TGTGCCAGCAGTGGAAGGGGGGGACTAGATGCCGGGGAG. Protein: CASSGRGGLDAGE. The full CDR3 protein reads CASSGRGGLDAGELFF.

Remarks on this clone: An end of the junction does not agree with germline; a read error may underlie this. The sequence runs out 3 residues before the end of the CDR3; the remainder is reconstructed from the germline J gene. The chain is built from TRBV7-9 and TRBJ2-3; a possible D gene is TRBD2 (6 bases). The length of the CDR3 is 13 residues. The V gene's germline CDR1 is SEHNR and CDR2 FQNEAQ (reference sequence). The CDR3 bases that were read are TGTTCCAGCAGCAGGGACTTCCAAGAGACG. Translating gives CSSSRDFQET. The whole CDR3 region reads CSSSRDFQETQYF.

Comment on this clone: Sequencing ends 3 residues short of the CDR3 end; the germline J gene provides the rest. The chain couples TRBV7-9 to TRBJ1-2; D gene ambiguous. Per germline, CDR1 SEHNR and CDR2 FQNEAQ (reference sequence). This CDR3 has 14 amino acids. Incomplete CDR3 DNA: TGTGCCAGCAGCCCACGTCAGTACACAGATACC. Translating gives CASSPRQYTDT. Given in full, the CDR3 is CASSPRQYTDTYTF.

Ten or more counts support this clone. From the germline J gene comes the end of the CDR3, since the read stops 3 residues before it. The rearrangement links TRBV5-1 to TRBJ1-1; D is possibly TRBD1 (5 bases). The CDR3 totals 12 residues. V lost 7 bases and J 2 bases, leaving 9 bases between the germline ends. Germline values: CDR1 SGHRS, CDR2 YFSETQ. CDR3: CASRGGNTEAFF. The CDR3 bases that were read are TGCGCCAGCCGGGGGGGAAACACTGAA.

This clone occurred many times. The CDR3 end falls 3 residues outside the read, so it is completed with the germline J gene. V is TRBV7-8 and J is TRBJ2-7; TRBD2 matches 7 bases. The CDR3 spans 14 residues. The V gene's germline CDR1 is SGHVS and CDR2 FQNEAQ. The V segment lost 4 bases and the J segment 5 bases; nucleotides outside the gene matches: 8. CDR3 amino acids: CASSSGGPRNEQYF. CDR3 bases read: TGTGCCAGCAGCTCGGGGGGTCCGCGCAACGAG.

About this clone: The read ends 3 residues early relative to the CDR3; the germline J gene fills the gap. The V and J genes are TRBV5-1 and TRBJ1-3, with a possible D match to TRBD1 (6 bases). This CDR3 is built from 16 residues. The V gene lost 4 bases and the J gene lost 1 base, with 15 bases spanning the gap. The germline CDR1 and CDR2 sequences are SGHRS and YFSETQ. The part of the CDR3 DNA that was read is TGCGCCAGCAGCGCAGGAGGAACAGGGTCTGGAAACACC. It encodes CASSAGGTGSGNT. The complete CDR3 sequence is CASSAGGTGSGNTIYF. Full variable domain (missing parts from reference TRBV5-1 and TRBJ1-3): KAGVTQTPRYLIKTRGQQVTLSCSPISGHRSVSWYQQTPGQGLQFLFEYFSETQRNKGNFPGRFSGRQFSNSRSEMNVSTLELGDSALYLCASSAGGTGSGNTIYFGEGSWLTVV.

There are many counts of this clone. The read gets to within 3 residues of the CDR3 end, and the germline J gene fills in the rest. This chain joins TRBV30 and TRBJ1-5, with a weak D call TRBD1 (5 bases). Germline V gene sequence: CDR1 GTSNPN, CDR2 SVGIG (reference sequence). Between the trimmed V and J ends, which lost 1 base and 5 bases, there was a span of 12 bases. The CDR3 is 14 amino acids. The sequenced CDR3 bases are TGTGCCTGGAGTGAGGGGAAGACTCATCAGCCC. Its translation is CAWSEGKTHQP. The CDR3 reads in full as CAWSEGKTHQPQHF.